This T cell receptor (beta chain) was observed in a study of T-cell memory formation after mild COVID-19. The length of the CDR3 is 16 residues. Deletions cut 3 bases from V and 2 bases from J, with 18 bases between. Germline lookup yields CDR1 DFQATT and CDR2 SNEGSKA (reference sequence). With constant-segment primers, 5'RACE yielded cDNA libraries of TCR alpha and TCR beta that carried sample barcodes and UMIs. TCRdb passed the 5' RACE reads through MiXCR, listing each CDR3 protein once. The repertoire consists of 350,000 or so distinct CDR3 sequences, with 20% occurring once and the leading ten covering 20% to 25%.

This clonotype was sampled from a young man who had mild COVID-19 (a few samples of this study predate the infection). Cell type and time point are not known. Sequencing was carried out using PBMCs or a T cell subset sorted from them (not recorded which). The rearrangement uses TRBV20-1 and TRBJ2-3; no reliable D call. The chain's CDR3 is CSASAISNSDTDTQYF. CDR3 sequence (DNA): TGCAGTGCTAGCGCCATATCCAATTCTGACACAGATACGCAGTATTTT.